This T cell receptor (beta chain) was recovered during a study of OX40 agonist ivuxolimab in advanced cancers. On the study more broadly: One patient with hepatocellular carcinoma and two with cutaneous melanoma, three in all, had partial responses.

Method: immunoSEQ multiplex PCR; TCRdb's copy keeps in-frame clones and lacks some. The sample lists 40,000 to 60,000 clones, 85% to 95% occurring once. Germline assignment: CDR1 SQVTM and CDR2 ANQGSEA. V lost 4 bases, J lost 1 base, and 13 bases lay in between. The CDR3 spans 14 residues. The material sequenced was CD4+ or CD8+ T cells sorted from blood, taken in a trial of the OX40 agonist ivuxolimab. V gene TRBV29-1 combines with J gene TRBJ1-1; D is undetermined. This TCR was recovered from an adult with an advanced solid tumor such as melanoma, head and neck, liver or kidney cancer. The CDR3 sequence: CSVGAQSANTEAFF. The CDR3 nucleotides read TGCAGCGTTGGGGCCCAGTCAGCGAACACTGAAGCTTTCTTT.